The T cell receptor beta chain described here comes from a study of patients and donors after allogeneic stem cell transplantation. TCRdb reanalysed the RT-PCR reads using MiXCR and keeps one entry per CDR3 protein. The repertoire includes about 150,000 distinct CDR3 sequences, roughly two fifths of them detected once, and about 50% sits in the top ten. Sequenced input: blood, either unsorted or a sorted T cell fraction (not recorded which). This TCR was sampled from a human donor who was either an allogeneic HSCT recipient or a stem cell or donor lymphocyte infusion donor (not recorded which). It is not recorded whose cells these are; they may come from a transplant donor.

The CDR3 DNA is TGTGCCAGCAGCTCTCCCGGGACTAGCAATGAGCAGTTCTTC. Translation: CASSSPGTSNEQFF. This chain uses TRBV9 with TRBJ2-1, with 8 positions matching TRBD2. This CDR3 spans 14 amino acids. Germline V lookup: CDR1 SGDLS, CDR2 YYNGEE. The ends lost 4 bases at V and 6 bases at J; junction bases unmatched: 6.